This TCR beta chain was recovered during a study of blood T cells in healthy people across ages. This clonotype was seen only a few times. This CDR3 spans 15 amino acids. Germline values: CDR1 SGHRS, CDR2 YFSETQ. Primed by a sample-barcoded 5' primer and a J-beta primer mix, a second PCR proceeded for 7 to 11 cycles. MiXCR, run by TCRdb on the 5' RACE reads, gives a single entry per CDR3 protein. Of roughly 500,000 distinct CDR3 sequences listed, around 24% are singletons. These data also formed part of another study, on T cells of mothers and their children. That study adds: Sequencing got over 9.5 million TCR beta CDR3 reads from each mother and approximately 3 million from each child.

The specimen sequenced was blood. The sequence came from a boy aged 10-17 years in good health. This sequence joins TRBV5-1 and TRBJ2-5, with TRBD1 matching over 11 bases. The tail of the sequence fits TRBJ2-7 better, so the J call may be wrong. CDR3 amino acids: CASSPPDRGLDEQYF. In DNA form, the CDR3 reads TGCGCCAGCAGCCCTCCGGACAGGGGGCTCGACGAGCAGTACTTC.